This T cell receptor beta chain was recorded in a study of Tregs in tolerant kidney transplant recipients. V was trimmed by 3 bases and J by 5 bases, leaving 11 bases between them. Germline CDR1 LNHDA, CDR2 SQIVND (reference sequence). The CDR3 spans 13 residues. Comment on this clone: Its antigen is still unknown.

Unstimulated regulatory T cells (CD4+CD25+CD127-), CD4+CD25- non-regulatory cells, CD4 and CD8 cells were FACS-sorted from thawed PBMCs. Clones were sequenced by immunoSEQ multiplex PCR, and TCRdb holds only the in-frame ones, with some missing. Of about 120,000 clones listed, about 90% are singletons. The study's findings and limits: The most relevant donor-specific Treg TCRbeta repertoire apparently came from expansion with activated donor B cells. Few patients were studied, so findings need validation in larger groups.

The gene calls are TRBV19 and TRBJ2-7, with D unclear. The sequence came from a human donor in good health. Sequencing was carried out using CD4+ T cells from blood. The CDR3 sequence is CASSMRLRNEQYF. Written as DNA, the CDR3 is TGTGCCAGTAGTATGAGGCTAAGAAACGAGCAGTACTTC.